The 8 T cell receptor beta chains below were found in one sample sequenced in a study of regulatory T cells in long-lasting Graves disease. The sample's time point: newly diagnosed GD, antithyroid drugs for less than 3 months. Following extraction of RNA from PBMCs, that RNA was used to make the TCR library. HTBI primers from iRepertoire and Arm-PCR of CDR3 regions yielded the TCR beta libraries. TCRdb re-called the multiplex PCR reads with MiXCR, one entry per CDR3 protein. Here the sample spans fewer than 650,000 distinct CDR3 sequences, around 15% being singletons. A further study also used this sample, focusing on T cells in Graves' hyperthyroidism and ophthalmopathy.

The sample here was peripheral blood mononuclear cells (PBMCs), taken at new diagnosis, from a patient treated with antithyroid drugs. The source is a man aged 18 to 30 with Graves disease.

This clonotype was counted ten times or more. At one end the junction does not follow the germline gene, possibly because of a read error. This sequence joins TRBV5-1 and TRBJ1-5; D remains ambiguous. Germline lookup yields CDR1 SGHRS and CDR2 YFSETQ. This CDR3 spans 13 amino acids. The CDR3 loop reads CASSLAGSQPQHF. As DNA, the CDR3 is TGTGCCAGCAGTTTAGCAGGTTCCCAGCCCCAGCATTTT.

This clonotype was detected ten times or more. The rearrangement uses TRBV28 and TRBJ1-2; TRBD1 is a possible D gene (6 bases). V was pared by 7 bases and J by 3 bases, with 24 bases between. The germline gives CDR1 MDHEN, CDR2 SYDVKM. The CDR3 has 17 amino acids. The CDR3 region has the DNA TGTGCCAGCACCCACACCATCATAGGGGGTCGAGACTATGGCTACACCTTC. Its translation: CASTHTIIGGRDYGYTF.

This clonotype occurred many times. This sequence joins TRBV7-2 and TRBJ1-5; D is unresolved. CDR1 and CDR2 from the germline V gene are SGHTA and FQGNSA. The V and J ends lost 5 bases and 4 bases respectively, with 18 bases between them. The CDR3 consists of 16 residues. The CDR3 nucleotides are TGTGCCAGCAGCCCCTCGTCGGCAGCACTTAATCAGCCCCAGCATTTT. The encoded protein is CASSPSSAALNQPQHF.

The chain combines TRBV4-1 with TRBJ1-2; TRBD1 matches 7 bases. The J segment lost 5 bases and the V segment lost 0 bases, leaving 9 bases of the junction unmatched. This CDR3 is built from 16 residues. The germline V gene encodes CDR1 MGHRA and CDR2 YSYEKL. This chain's CDR3 is CASSQDRDRLRYGYTF. Written as DNA, the CDR3 is TGCGCCAGCAGCCAAGACCGGGACAGACTTCGGTATGGCTACACCTTC.

V usage is TRBV24-1 and J usage is TRBJ2-7; possible D gene TRBD2, 6 bases. Germline CDR1 is KGHDR and CDR2 is SFDVKD. V was pared by 2 bases and J by 6 bases, with 19 bases between. The CDR3 has 16 amino acids. The CDR3 DNA reads TGTGCCACCAGTGATTCGGCCGGGAGACAGAGGGGCGAGCAGTACTTC. The encoded protein is CATSDSAGRQRGEQYF.

The CDR3 is CSARDLRGRANYGYTF. In DNA form, the CDR3 reads TGCAGTGCTAGGGACCTTAGGGGGCGTGCTAACTATGGCTACACCTTC. V gene TRBV20-1 combines with J gene TRBJ1-2; TRBD1 matches 7 bases. Germline trimming cut 3 bases from V and 0 bases from J; bases unmatched to any gene: 10. The germline gives CDR1 DFQATT, CDR2 SNEGSKA (reference sequence). CDR3 length: 16 residues.

This clonotype was seen repeatedly, ten times or more. The chain has TRBV13 and TRBJ2-7, with TRBD2 matching 9 bases. Germline loops: CDR1 PRHDT, CDR2 FYEKMQ (reference sequence). J was trimmed by 3 bases and V by 5 bases; bases with no gene match: 8. This CDR3 has 15 amino acids. The CDR3 DNA reads TGTGCCAGCAGCCGAGCGGGAGGTGGACTCTACGAGCAGTACTTC. Its translation: CASSRAGGGLYEQYF.

This clonotype came up a few times. The CDR3 DNA follows: TGCGCCAGCAGCTTGAGTGCTAGCTTGAACACTGAAGCTTTCTTT. Translation gives CASSLSASLNTEAFF. This sequence joins TRBV5-1 and TRBJ1-1; no clear D gene. This CDR3 contains 15 residues. Germline values: CDR1 SGHRS, CDR2 YFSETQ. The V end lost 1 base, the J end lost 0 bases, and 10 bases lay between the germline ends.